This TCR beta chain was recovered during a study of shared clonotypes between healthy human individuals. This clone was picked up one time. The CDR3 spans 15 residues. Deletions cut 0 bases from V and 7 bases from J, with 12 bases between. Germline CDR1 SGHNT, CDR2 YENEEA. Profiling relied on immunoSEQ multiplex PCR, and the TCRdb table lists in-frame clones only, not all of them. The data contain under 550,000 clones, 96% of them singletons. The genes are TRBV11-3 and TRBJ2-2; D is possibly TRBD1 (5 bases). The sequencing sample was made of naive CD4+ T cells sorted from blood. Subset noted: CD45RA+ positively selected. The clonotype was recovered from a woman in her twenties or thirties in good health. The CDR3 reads CASSLDWQGVGELFF. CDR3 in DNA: TGTGCCAGCAGCTTAGATTGGCAGGGTGTCGGGGAGCTGTTTTTT.